Here is one T cell receptor (beta chain) with its context. The data were taken from a study of T-cell memory formation after mild COVID-19. TCRdb re-derived calls from the 5' RACE reads in MiXCR, one entry per CDR3 protein. The sample has about 400,000 distinct CDR3 sequences, about 25% seen once; the top ten hold under 15%. The V end lost 1 base, the J end lost 6 bases, and 10 bases lay between the germline ends. CDR1 and CDR2 from the germline V gene are SGHAT and FQNNGV. The length of the CDR3 is 14 residues. This TCR was sampled from an adult woman who had mild COVID-19 (a few samples of this study predate the infection). Cell type and time point are not known. Sample: PBMCs or a T cell subset sorted from them (not recorded which). The V call is TRBV11-2, the J call TRBJ2-1; D unclear. The DNA for the CDR3 is TGTGCCAGCAGCTTAGGGGGAAGGCCCAATGAGCAGTTCTTC. This encodes CASSLGGRPNEQFF.